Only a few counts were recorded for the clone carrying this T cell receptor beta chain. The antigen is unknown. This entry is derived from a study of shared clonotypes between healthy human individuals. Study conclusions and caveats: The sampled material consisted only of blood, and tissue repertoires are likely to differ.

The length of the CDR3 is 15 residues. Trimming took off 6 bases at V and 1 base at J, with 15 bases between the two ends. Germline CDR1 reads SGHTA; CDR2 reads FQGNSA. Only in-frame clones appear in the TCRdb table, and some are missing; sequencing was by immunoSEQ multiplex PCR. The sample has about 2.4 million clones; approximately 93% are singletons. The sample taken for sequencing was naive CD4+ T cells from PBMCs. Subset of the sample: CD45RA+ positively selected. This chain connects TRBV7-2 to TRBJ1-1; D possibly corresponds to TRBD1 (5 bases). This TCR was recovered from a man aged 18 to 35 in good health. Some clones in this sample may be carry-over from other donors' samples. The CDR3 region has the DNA TGTGCCAGCAGTTTACTTTCGGGGACGAACACTGAAGCTTTCTTT. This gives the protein CASSLLSGTNTEAFF.